This TCR beta chain stems from a study of human T cells and chemical hapten exposure. V shed 2 bases and J 4 bases; nucleotides not matched to a gene: 11. Germline CDR1 and CDR2: DFQATT and SNEGSKA (reference sequence). The CDR3 contains 17 residues. Time point given: patch test 2, 6 weeks after DPC sensitization. Noted treatment: therapeutic diphenylcyclopropenone sensitization with weekly scalp DPC. There are many counts of this clonotype. The antigen remains unidentified. TCRdb reprocessed the RACE reads with MiXCR, giving one entry per CDR3 protein. The data hold about 140,000 distinct CDR3 sequences, with about 11% observed a single time. Notes on the study in general: Donors were affected by alopecia, so their immune reaction might vary from that of healthy individuals.

The material sequenced was whole blood, taken in connection with sensitization to the hapten diphenylcyclopropenone (DPC). This receptor was obtained from a woman aged 50 to 60 with alopecia areata. Some clones in this sample may be carry-over from other donors' samples. The chain joins TRBV20-1 to TRBJ1-6; 7 nucleotides align to TRBD1. This CDR3 reads CSARRGQAGGYNSPLHF. The CDR3 DNA reads TGCAGTGCTAGACGCGGACAGGCCGGGGGTTATAATTCACCCCTCCACTTT.